The clone carrying this T cell receptor (beta chain) appeared many times. Its matching antigen is unknown. The sample is drawn from a study of T cells in Graves' hyperthyroidism and ophthalmopathy. RNA transcripts yielded amplified TCR beta CDR3 regions. A set of HTBI primers served as the primers for a first-round RT-PCR of the TCR CDR3. TCRdb passed the multiplex PCR reads through MiXCR, listing each CDR3 protein once. The sample yields about 380,000 distinct CDR3 sequences, around 14% seen once. General observations from the study: Blood also carried most thyroid clonotypes expanded above 0.001. The model anticipated ophthalmopathy a median 6.5 months pre-onset.

Trimming removed 2 bases at V and 2 bases at J, with 15 bases between. The CDR3 has 16 residues. Hyperthyroidism in the patients, aged 18 to 65, was newly diagnosed and under 2 months in duration. The PBMCs were taken from under 12 ml of fresh peripheral blood. J is TRBJ1-2 and V is TRBV12-3 or TRBV12-4; no clear D. The receptor's source is a woman aged 55 to 70 with Graves' hyperthyroidism. The sample taken for sequencing was blood. CDR3 sequence: CASSLTNRILNYGYTF. The CDR3 nucleotides are TGTGCCAGCAGTTTAACAAACAGAATTTTAAACTATGGCTACACCTTC.